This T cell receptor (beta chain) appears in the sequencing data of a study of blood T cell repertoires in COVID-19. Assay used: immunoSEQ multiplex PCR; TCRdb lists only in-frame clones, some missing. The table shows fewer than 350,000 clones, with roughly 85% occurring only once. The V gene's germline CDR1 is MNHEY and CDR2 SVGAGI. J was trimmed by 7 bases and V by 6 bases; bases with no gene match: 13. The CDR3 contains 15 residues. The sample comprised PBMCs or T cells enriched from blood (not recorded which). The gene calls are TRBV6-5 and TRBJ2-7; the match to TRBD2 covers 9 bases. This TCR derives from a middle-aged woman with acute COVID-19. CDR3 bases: TGTGCCAGCAGGTACGGGGGCGGGAGGGCCGAAGAGCAGTACTTC. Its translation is CASRYGGGRAEEQYF.